The 5 T cell receptor beta chains below all came from one sample that was sequenced in a study of shared clonotypes between healthy human individuals. TCRdb keeps only in-frame clones here, not all; method: immunoSEQ multiplex PCR. The table records 450,000 or so clones, around 77% of them present only once. Sequences were obtained from PBMCs. These receptors were collected from a woman between 40 and 50 years old in good health. Some clones in this sample may be carry-over from other donors' samples.

The gene calls are TRBV4-2 and TRBJ1-1; no reliable D call. CDR3 length equals 13 residues. The V gene's germline CDR1 is LGHNA and CDR2 YNFKEQ. Trimming took off 3 bases at V and 1 base at J, with 6 bases between the two ends. CDR3 in amino acids: CASSQGENTEAFF. The CDR3 region has the DNA TGTGCCAGCAGCCAGGGAGAGAACACTGAAGCTTTCTTT.

Many counts were recorded for this clone. Other DNA sequences within the sample encode an identical CDR3. This sequence joins TRBV6-4 and TRBJ2-2, with a weak D call TRBD2 (5 bases). Germline loops: CDR1 MRHNA, CDR2 SNTAGT. CDR3 length: 13 amino acids. The V and J ends lost 2 bases and 7 bases respectively, with 8 bases between them. The CDR3 coding sequence is TGTGCCAGCAGTGACAGGGAGAACGGGGAGCTGTTTTTT. It specifies CASSDRENGELFF.

The chain uses TRBV27 and TRBJ2-1; D might be TRBD2 (5 bases). Germline V gene data show CDR1 as MNHEY and CDR2 as SMNVEV (reference sequence). CDR3 length: 14 amino acids. The V end was cut by 2 bases, the J end by 6 bases, with 11 bases between. CDR3 bases: TGTGCCAGCAGTTTAGGACTCGAGACCAATGAGCAGTTCTTC. Its translation is CASSLGLETNEQFF.

The chain joins TRBV5-5 to TRBJ1-5, with D perhaps TRBD1 (6 bases). V was shortened by 2 bases and J by 2 bases, with 8 bases between the two germline ends. The germline V gene has CDR1 SGHKS and CDR2 YYEKEE (reference sequence). The CDR3 has 14 amino acids. In DNA form, the CDR3 reads TGTGCCAGCAGCTTCTCAGGGGGCAATCAGCCCCAGCATTTT. It is translated as CASSFSGGNQPQHF.

The gene calls are TRBV5-1 and TRBJ1-1; a weak D match, TRBD1 (5 bases). V was pared by 2 bases and J by 1 base, with 9 bases between. Germline values: CDR1 SGHRS, CDR2 YFSETQ. The CDR3 runs to 14 residues. CDR3 sequence (DNA): TGCGCCAGCAGCTTTTTCCAGGGGAACACTGAAGCTTTCTTT. Translation gives CASSFFQGNTEAFF.